This entry lists 7 T cell receptor beta chains sequenced from one sample in a study of neurological immune-mediated disorders. MiXCR was run by TCRdb on the 5' RACE reads, yielding one entry per CDR3 protein. The sample records tens of thousands of distinct CDR3 sequences, 3% to 4% being singletons. What was sequenced was PBMCs. These receptors were obtained from a man aged 40-50 years with multiple sclerosis.

Ten or more counts support this clonotype. V gene TRBV5-1 combines with J gene TRBJ1-6, with D possibly TRBD1 on 6 matching bases. This CDR3 spans 16 amino acids. Between the trimmed V and J ends, which lost 5 bases and 7 bases, there was a span of 19 bases. Looked up from germline, CDR1 is SGHRS and CDR2 is YFSETQ. In nucleotides, the CDR3 is TGCGCCAGCAGTTCAGGACAGAATCTGGGAAATTCACCCCTCCACTTT. It is translated as CASSSGQNLGNSPLHF.

This clonotype was detected ten times or more. This chain uses TRBV5-5 with TRBJ1-1, with TRBD1 matching over 8 bases. The V gene end was trimmed by 1 base and the J gene end by 4 bases; junction bases not matched to a gene: 6. Germline V CDR1 and CDR2: SGHKS, YYEKEE (reference sequence). The CDR3 runs 15 residues. The CDR3 bases are TGTGCCAGCAGCTTGTTAGGACAGGGAATCACTGAAGCTTTCTTT. As protein: CASSLLGQGITEAFF. The full variable domain, in which reference TRBV5-5 and TRBJ1-1 provide the parts outside the CDR3, is DAGVTQSPTHLIKTRGQQVTLRCSPISGHKSVSWYQQVLGQGPQFIFQYYEKEERGRGNFPDRFSARQFPNYSSELNVNALLLGDSALYLCASSLLGQGITEAFFGQGTRLTVV.

Remarks on this clonotype: A single base separates this from a much larger clone, so it may be a read error. The J gene is TRBJ2-7, the V gene TRBV10-3, with D perhaps TRBD1 (6 bases). Per the germline V gene, CDR1 is ENHRY and CDR2 is SYGVKD. The CDR3 covers 12 residues. The CDR3 loop is CDIRSGEYEQYF. CDR3 nucleotide sequence: TGTGACATCAGATCAGGGGAATACGAGCAGTACTTC.

This clonotype is termed medium-sized. The V and J genes are TRBV12-3 or TRBV12-4 and TRBJ2-3, with D tentatively TRBD1 (7 bases). Trimming pared 2 bases from V and 3 bases from J, leaving 15 bases between. The CDR3 runs 16 residues. CDR3 nucleotides: TGTGCCAGCAGTTTACGTGGAGGGGGCGAGACAGATACGCAGTATTTT. It codes for CASSLRGGGETDTQYF.

At least ten counts were recorded for this clonotype. The CDR3 spells CASSESGLYGYTF. CDR3 coding DNA: TGTGCCAGCAGTGAATCGGGATTATATGGCTACACCTTC. The genes are TRBV25-1 and TRBJ1-2; D uncertain. The CDR3 length is 13 residues. Trimming removed 1 base at V and 5 bases at J, with 8 bases between. Germline assignment: CDR1 MGHDK and CDR2 SYGVNS.

As regards this clonotype: A much bigger clone sits one base away, suggesting this may be a read error. V gene TRBV5-1 combines with J gene TRBJ1-3; D unresolved. The CDR3 consists of 16 residues. V lost 3 bases and J lost 0, with 13 bases in between. The germline V gene has CDR1 SGHRS and CDR2 YFSETQ. The chain's CDR3 is CASSSNGGISGNTIYF. The CDR3 DNA reads TGCGCCAGCAGCTCCAACGGAGGGATCTCTGGAAACACCATATATTTT.

This clonotype was counted at least ten times. This chain connects TRBV15 to TRBJ1-2; D possibly corresponds to TRBD1 (5 bases). This CDR3 has 16 amino acids. The germline V and J ends were trimmed by 3 bases and 1 base, with 15 bases remaining between them. Germline V gives CDR1 LNHNV, CDR2 YYDKDF (reference sequence). The CDR3 coding sequence is TGTGCCACCAGCAGCCCCGGGGCCGCGAATAACTATGGCTACACCTTC. It yields the protein CATSSPGAANNYGYTF.